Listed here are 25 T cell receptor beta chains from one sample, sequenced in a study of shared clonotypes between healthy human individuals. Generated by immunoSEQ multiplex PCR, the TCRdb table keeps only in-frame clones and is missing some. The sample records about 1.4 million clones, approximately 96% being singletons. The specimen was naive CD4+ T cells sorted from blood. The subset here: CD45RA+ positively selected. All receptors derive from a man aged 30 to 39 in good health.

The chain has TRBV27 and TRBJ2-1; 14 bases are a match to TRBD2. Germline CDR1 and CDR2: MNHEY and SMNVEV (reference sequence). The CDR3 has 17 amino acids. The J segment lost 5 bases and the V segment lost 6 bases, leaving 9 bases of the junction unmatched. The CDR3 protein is CASSGTSGSIIHNEQFF. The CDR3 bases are TGTGCCAGCAGCGGGACTAGCGGGAGTATAATCCACAATGAGCAGTTCTTC.

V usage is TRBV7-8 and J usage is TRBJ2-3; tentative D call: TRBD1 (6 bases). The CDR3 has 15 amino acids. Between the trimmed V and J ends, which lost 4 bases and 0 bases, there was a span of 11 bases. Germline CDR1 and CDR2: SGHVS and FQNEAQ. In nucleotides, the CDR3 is TGTGCCAGCAGCTGGGGACAACCTAGCACAGATACGCAGTATTTT. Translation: CASSWGQPSTDTQYF.

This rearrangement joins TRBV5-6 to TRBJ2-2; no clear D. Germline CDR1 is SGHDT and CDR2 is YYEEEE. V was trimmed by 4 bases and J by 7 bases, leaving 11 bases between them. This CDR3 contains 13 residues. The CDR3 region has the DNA TGTGCCAGCAGCCAAGTACGAGGCGGGGAGCTGTTTTTT. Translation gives CASSQVRGGELFF.

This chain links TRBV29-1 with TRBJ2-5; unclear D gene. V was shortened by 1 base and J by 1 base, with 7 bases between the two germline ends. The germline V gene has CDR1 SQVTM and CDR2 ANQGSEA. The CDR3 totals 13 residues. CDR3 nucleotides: TGCAGCGTTGAAGGGGCCAGCCAAGAGACCCAGTACTTC. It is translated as CSVEGASQETQYF.

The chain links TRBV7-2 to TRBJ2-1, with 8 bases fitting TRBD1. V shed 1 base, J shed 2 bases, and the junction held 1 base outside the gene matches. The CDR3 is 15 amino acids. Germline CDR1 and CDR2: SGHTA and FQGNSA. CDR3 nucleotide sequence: TGTGCCAGCAGCTTAGGACAGGGGACCTACAATGAGCAGTTCTTC. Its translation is CASSLGQGTYNEQFF.

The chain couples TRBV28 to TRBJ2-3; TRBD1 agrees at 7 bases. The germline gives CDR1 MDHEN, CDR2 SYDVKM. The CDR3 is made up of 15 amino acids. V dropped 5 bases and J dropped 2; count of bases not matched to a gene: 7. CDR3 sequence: CASSPQGKSTDTQYF. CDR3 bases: TGTGCCAGCAGTCCACAGGGGAAATCCACAGATACGCAGTATTTT.

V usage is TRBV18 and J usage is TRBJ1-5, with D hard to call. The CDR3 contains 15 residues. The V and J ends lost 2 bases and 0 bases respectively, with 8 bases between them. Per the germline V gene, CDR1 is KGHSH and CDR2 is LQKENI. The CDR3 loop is CASSPIQDSNQPQHF. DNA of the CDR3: TGTGCCAGCTCACCAATCCAGGATAGCAATCAGCCCCAGCATTTT.

The CDR3 nucleotides are TGTGCCAGCAGCGCGACCGAAAGGGAAAAACTGTTTTTT. Its translation: CASSATEREKLFF. The genes are TRBV9 and TRBJ1-4, with D uncertain. Germline values: CDR1 SGDLS, CDR2 YYNGEE. V lost 3 bases to trimming and J lost 8 bases, with 11 bases between them. This CDR3 contains 13 residues.

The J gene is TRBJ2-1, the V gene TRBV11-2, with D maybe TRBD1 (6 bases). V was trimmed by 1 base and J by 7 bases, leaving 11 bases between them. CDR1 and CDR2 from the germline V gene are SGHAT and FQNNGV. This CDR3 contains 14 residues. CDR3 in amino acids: CASSLVRGMNEQFF. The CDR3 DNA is TGTGCCAGCAGCTTAGTAAGGGGGATGAATGAGCAGTTCTTC.

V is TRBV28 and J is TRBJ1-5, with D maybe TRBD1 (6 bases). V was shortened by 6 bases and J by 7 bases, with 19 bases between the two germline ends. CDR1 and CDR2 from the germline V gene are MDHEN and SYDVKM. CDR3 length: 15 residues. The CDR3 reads CASSPHQGLGQPQHF. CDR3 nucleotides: TGTGCCAGCAGCCCCCACCAGGGGCTGGGACAGCCCCAGCATTTT.

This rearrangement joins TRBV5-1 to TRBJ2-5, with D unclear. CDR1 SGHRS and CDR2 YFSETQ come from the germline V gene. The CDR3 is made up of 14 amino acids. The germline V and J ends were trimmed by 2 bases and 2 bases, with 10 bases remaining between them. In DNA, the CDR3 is TGCGCCAGCAGCTTCAGCACAGCACAAGAGACCCAGTACTTC. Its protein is CASSFSTAQETQYF.

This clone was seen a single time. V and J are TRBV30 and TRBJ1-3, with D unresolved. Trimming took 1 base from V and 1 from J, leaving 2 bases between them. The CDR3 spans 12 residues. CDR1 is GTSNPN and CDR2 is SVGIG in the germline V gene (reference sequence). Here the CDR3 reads CAWSASGNTIYF. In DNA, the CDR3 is TGTGCCTGGAGTGCTTCTGGAAACACCATATATTTT.

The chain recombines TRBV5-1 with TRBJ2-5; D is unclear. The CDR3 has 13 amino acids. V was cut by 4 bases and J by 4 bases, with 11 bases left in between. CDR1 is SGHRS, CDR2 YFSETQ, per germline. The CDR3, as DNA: TGCGCCAGCAGCGGCGAGGACGGAGAGACCCAGTACTTC. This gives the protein CASSGEDGETQYF.

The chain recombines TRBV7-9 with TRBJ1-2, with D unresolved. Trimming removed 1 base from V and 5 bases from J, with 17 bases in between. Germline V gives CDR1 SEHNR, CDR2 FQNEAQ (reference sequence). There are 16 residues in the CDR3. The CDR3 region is CASSLGSVTTKYGYTF. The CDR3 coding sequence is TGTGCCAGCAGCTTAGGATCTGTGACAACGAAGTATGGCTACACCTTC.

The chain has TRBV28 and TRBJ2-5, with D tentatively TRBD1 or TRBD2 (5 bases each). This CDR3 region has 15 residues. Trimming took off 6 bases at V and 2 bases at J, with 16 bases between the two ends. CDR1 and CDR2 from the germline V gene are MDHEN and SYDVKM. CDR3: CASSILRGPQETQYF. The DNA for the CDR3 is TGTGCCAGCAGCATTCTGAGGGGCCCTCAAGAGACCCAGTACTTC.

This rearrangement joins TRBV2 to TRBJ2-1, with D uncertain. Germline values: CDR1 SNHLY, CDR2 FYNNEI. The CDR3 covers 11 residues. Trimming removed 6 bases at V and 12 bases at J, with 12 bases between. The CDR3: CASRANLGQFF. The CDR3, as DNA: TGTGCCAGCAGAGCGAACTTAGGGCAGTTCTTC.

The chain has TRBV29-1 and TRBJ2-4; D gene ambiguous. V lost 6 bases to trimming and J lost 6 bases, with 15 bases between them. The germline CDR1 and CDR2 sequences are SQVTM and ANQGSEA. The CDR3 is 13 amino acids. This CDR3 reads CSVGYPPPNIQYF. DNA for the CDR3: TGCAGCGTCGGATATCCGCCTCCAAACATTCAGTACTTC.

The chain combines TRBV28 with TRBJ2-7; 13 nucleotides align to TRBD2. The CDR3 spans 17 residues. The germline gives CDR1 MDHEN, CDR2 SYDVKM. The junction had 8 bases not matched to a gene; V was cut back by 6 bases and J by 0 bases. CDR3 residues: CASSQTGLAGISYEQYF. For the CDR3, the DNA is TGTGCCAGCAGCCAAACGGGACTAGCGGGGATCTCCTACGAGCAGTACTTC.

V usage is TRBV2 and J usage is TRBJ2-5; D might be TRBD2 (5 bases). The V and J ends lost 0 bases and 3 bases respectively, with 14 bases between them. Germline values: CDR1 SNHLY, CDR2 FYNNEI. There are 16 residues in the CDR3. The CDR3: CASSEALGLGKETQYF. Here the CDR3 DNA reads TGTGCCAGCAGTGAAGCGCTTGGGCTCGGGAAAGAGACCCAGTACTTC.

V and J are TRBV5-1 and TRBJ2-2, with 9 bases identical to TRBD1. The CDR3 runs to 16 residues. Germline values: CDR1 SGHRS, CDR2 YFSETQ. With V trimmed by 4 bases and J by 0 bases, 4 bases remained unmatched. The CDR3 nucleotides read TGCGCCAGCAGCCTCAGGACAGGGGCGAACACCGGGGAGCTGTTTTTT. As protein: CASSLRTGANTGELFF. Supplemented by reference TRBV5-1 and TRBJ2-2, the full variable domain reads KAGVTQTPRYLIKTRGQQVTLSCSPISGHRSVSWYQQTPGQGLQFLFEYFSETQRNKGNFPGRFSGRQFSNSRSEMNVSTLELGDSALYLCASSLRTGANTGELFFGEGSRLTVL.

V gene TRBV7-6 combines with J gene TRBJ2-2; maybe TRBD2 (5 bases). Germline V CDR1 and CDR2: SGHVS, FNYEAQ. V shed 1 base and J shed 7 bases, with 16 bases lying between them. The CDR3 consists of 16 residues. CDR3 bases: TGTGCCAGCAGCTTAGTGTCTAGCCAGCCGGGCGGGGAGCTGTTTTTT. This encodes CASSLVSSQPGGELFF. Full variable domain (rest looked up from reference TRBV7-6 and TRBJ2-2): GAGVSQSPRYKVTKRGQDVALRCDPISGHVSLYWYRQALGQGPEFLTYFNYEAQQDKSGLPNDRFSAERPEGSISTLTIQRTEQRDSAMYRCASSLVSSQPGGELFFGEGSRLTVL.

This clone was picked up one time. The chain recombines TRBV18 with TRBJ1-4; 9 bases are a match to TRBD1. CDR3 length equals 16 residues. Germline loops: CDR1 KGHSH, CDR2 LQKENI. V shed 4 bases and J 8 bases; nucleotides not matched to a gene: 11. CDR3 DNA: TGTGCCAGCTCACTGGGCAGGGGACAGGGCCCCGAAAAACTGTTTTTT. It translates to CASSLGRGQGPEKLFF.

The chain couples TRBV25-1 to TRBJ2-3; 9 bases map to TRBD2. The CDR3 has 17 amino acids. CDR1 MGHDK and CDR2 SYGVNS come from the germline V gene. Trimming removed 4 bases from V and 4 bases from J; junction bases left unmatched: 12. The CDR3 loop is CASSATTGTSRSDTQYF. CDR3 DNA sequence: TGTGCCAGCAGTGCAACCACGGGGACTAGCAGATCAGATACGCAGTATTTT.

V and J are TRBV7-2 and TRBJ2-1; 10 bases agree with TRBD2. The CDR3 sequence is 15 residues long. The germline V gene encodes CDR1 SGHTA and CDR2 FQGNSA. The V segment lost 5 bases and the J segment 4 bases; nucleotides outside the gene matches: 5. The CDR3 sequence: CASSPGTSEYNEQFF. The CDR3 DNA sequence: TGTGCCAGCAGCCCCGGGACTAGCGAGTACAATGAGCAGTTCTTC.

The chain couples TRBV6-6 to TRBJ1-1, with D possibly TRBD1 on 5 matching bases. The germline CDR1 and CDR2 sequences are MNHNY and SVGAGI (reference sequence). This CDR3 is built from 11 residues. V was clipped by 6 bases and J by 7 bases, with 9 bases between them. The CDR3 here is CASSRGGEAFF. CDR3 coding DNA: TGTGCCAGCAGCCGCGGGGGTGAAGCTTTCTTT.